This is a list of T cell receptor beta chains from one sample in a study of blood T cell repertoires in COVID-19. Sequencing used immunoSEQ multiplex PCR; TCRdb keeps in-frame clones, though not all of them. Here the sample spans roughly 210,000 clones, around 87% being singletons. Sequenced sample: PBMCs or T cells enriched from blood (not recorded which). All receptors come from a man aged 25-40 years in a cohort exposed to, infected with or recovered from COVID-19 (not recorded which). The CDR3 runs from the conserved cysteine through the conserved F or W. D genes are given only for firm matches. Rows give clone size only sometimes, using once, few, many, or a class for an expanded clone.

TRBJ2-7 TRBV6-2/TRBV6-3 . . CASSYSRGYEQYF TGTGCCAGCAGTTACTCGAGGGGGTACGAGCAGTACTTC
TRBJ1-2 TRBV28 few TRBD1 CASSFPTGTLYGYTF TGTGCCAGCAGTTTCCCGACAGGGACCCTTTATGGCTACACCTTC
TRBJ1-4 TRBV7-8 . . CASSLGGGTNEKLFF TGTGCCAGCAGCTTAGGTGGGGGCACTAATGAAAAACTGTTTTTT
TRBJ2-7 TRBV9 . TRBD1 CASSAYDRAYEQYF TGTGCCAGCAGCGCCTATGACAGGGCCTACGAGCAGTACTTC
TRBJ1-5 TRBV19 once . CASSAFLTANQPQHF TGTGCCAGTAGTGCGTTTTTGACAGCCAATCAGCCCCAGCATTTT
TRBJ2-7 TRBV7-9 few TRBD2 CASSLGSIRLAGYEQYF TGTGCCAGCAGCTTAGGCTCAATCCGACTAGCGGGGTACGAGCAGTACTTC
TRBJ1-4 TRBV2 . TRBD1 CASSEVGRRGPANEKLFF TGTGCCAGCAGTGAAGTTGGCAGGAGGGGGCCAGCTAATGAAAAACTGTTTTTT
TRBJ2-3 TRBV19 once . CASSTESGRENTDTQYF TGTGCCAGTAGTACCGAAAGCGGGCGCGAGAACACAGATACGCAGTATTTT
TRBJ2-1 TRBV11-2 few TRBD2 CASSLEREGLYEQFF TGTGCCAGCAGCTTAGAGCGGGAGGGCCTCTATGAGCAGTTCTTC
TRBJ1-2 TRBV12-3/TRBV12-4 . . CASSLQGSYGYTF TGTGCCAGCAGTTTACAGGGTAGCTATGGCTACACCTTC
TRBJ2-5 TRBV10-3 . . CAISESIRKETQYF TGTGCCATCAGTGAGTCGATCAGAAAAGAGACCCAGTACTTC
TRBJ1-1 TRBV10-1 . . CASSEGPGGPEAFF TGCGCCAGCAGTGAGGGCCCGGGAGGGCCTGAAGCTTTCTTT
TRBJ2-7 TRBV9 . TRBD1 CASSDIARQGAYEQYF TGTGCCAGCAGCGATATCGCGCGGCAGGGGGCGTACGAGCAGTACTTC
TRBJ1-4 TRBV10-2 . TRBD1 CASSESKGQGGEKLFF TGCGCCAGCAGTGAGTCAAAAGGACAGGGAGGGGAAAAACTGTTTTTT
TRBJ1-3 TRBV5-1 . . CASSLPESSGNTIYF TGCGCCAGCAGCCTCCCGGAGAGCTCTGGAAACACCATATATTTT
TRBJ1-3 TRBV28 . . CASSLFSGSGNTIYF TGTGCCAGCAGTTTATTTTCAGGCTCCGGAAACACCATATATTTT
TRBJ1-5 TRBV7-9 . TRBD1 CASTRTGEYQPQHF TGTGCCAGCACCCGGACAGGGGAATATCAGCCCCAGCATTTT
TRBJ2-2 TRBV7-2 . . CASSLGTGELFF TGTGCCAGCAGCTTAGGGACAGGGGAGCTGTTTTTT
TRBJ1-4 TRBV19 . TRBD1 CASMGQGGVKLFF TGTGCCAGTATGGGACAGGGCGGCGTAAAACTGTTTTTT
TRBJ2-1 TRBV18 few TRBD2 CASSERAGVLFNEQFF TGTGCCAGCTCAGAGCGAGCGGGAGTGCTCTTTAATGAGCAGTTCTTC
TRBJ1-5 TRBV24-1 . . CATSDSTGRSDQPQHF TGTGCCACCAGTGATTCGACAGGAAGGTCGGATCAGCCCCAGCATTTT
TRBJ2-7 TRBV6-5 . TRBD1 CATTLLQGSFYEQYF TGTGCCACCACCCTATTACAGGGGAGCTTCTACGAGCAGTACTTC
TRBJ2-7 TRBV7-2 . . CASSPGRIRQFLGSYEQYF TGTGCCAGCAGCCCCGGCCGGATTCGACAGTTTTTAGGCTCCTACGAGCAGTACTTC
TRBJ2-2 TRBV3-1/TRBV3-2 . . CASSQDRGAGANTGELFF TGTGCCAGCAGCCAAGATCGTGGGGCAGGAGCGAACACCGGGGAGCTGTTTTTT
TRBJ1-5 TRBV7-9 . TRBD1 CASSLGRGQGNQPQHF TGTGCCAGCAGCTTAGGTCGGGGACAGGGTAATCAGCCCCAGCATTTT
TRBJ2-2 TRBV7-9 . . CASSTPTSAVELTGELFF TGTGCCAGCAGCACCCCAACCTCGGCAGTAGAACTAACCGGGGAGCTGTTTTTT
TRBJ2-3 TRBV6-2/TRBV6-3 many TRBD2 CASSLRTSVDTQYF TGTGCCAGCAGCCTTAGGACTAGCGTGGATACGCAGTATTTT